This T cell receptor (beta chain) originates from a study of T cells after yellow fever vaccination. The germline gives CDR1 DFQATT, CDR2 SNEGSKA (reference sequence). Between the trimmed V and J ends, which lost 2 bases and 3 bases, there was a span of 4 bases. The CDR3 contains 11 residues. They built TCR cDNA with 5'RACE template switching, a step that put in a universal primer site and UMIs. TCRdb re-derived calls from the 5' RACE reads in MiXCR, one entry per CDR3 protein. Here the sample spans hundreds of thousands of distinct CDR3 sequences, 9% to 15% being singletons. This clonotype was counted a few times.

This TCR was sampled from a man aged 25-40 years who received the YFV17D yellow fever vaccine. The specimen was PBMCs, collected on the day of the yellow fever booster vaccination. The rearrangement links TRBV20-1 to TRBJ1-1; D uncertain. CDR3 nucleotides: TGCAGTGCTAGAAGTTACACTGAAGCTTTCTTT. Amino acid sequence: CSARSYTEAFF.